This TCR beta chain was identified during a study of metastatic and nonmetastatic thyroid tumors. Authors' processing steps: A distant-metastasis classifier for papillary thyroid cancer was built using CDR3 differences across clinicopathological groups. TCRdb reanalyzed the PCR reads via MiXCR. These V and J calls are TCRdb output, not the study's own analysis. The table lists roughly 34,000 clones, approximately 40% of them singletons. Germline V gene data show CDR1 as MDHEN and CDR2 as SYDVKM. V shed 5 bases, J shed 8 bases, and the junction held 10 bases outside the gene matches. The CDR3 length is 14 residues. Findings and caveats of the study: Significantly greater TCR beta diversity was reportedly found in malignant thyroid tumors than in benign nodules (in blood and tumor).

Patients were all untreated before their thyroid surgery. As regards this clone: Its antigen is as yet unknown.

The TCR originated in a female donor with papillary thyroid cancer or a benign thyroid nodule (not recorded which). Some clones in this sample may be carry-over from other donors' samples. The chain combines TRBV28 with TRBJ1-2; the match to TRBD1 covers 8 bases. The source material was tumor tissue. CDR3 nucleotides: TGTGCCAGCAGTACACACGGACAGGGTAAAGGCTACACCTTC. This gives the protein CASSTHGQGKGYTF.